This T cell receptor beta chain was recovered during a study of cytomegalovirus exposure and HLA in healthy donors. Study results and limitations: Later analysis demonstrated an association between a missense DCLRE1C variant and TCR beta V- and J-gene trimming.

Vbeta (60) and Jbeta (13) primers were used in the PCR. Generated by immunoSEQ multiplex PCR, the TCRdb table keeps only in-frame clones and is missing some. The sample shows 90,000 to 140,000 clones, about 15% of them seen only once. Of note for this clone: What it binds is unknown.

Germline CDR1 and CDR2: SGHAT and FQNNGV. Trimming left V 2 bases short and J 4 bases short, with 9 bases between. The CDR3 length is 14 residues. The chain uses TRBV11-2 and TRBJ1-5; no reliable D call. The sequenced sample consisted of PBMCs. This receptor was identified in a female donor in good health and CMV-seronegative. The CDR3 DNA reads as TGTGCCAGCAGCTTATCTCCGGGAAATCAGCCCCAGCATTTT. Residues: CASSLSPGNQPQHF.